The sequence of this T cell receptor (beta chain) was determined in a study of Ad26.COV2.S vaccination and SARS-CoV-2 variants. About the research overall: Doses of Ad26.COV2.S were injected into muscle once or twice, 56 days apart. Overall study results and limits: Substantial breadth in spike-specific CD8+ and CD4+ T cell responses was reportedly seen after vaccination.

Remarks on this clone: What it binds is unknown.

Some clones are missing from TCRdb's copy, which holds only in-frame ones; the method was immunoSEQ multiplex PCR. Of roughly 700,000 clones listed, roughly 90% are singletons. Treatment described: about 20 received Ad26.COV2.S at low or high dose, single or two shots; several received placebo; per-sample allocation not given. The samples were gathered on day 63 after the first injection of vaccine or placebo. CDR3 length: 18 amino acids. Deletions cut 3 bases from V and 4 bases from J, with 24 bases between. CDR1 and CDR2 (germline): SEHNR, FQNEAQ (reference sequence). The genes are TRBV7-9 and TRBJ1-2, with D perhaps TRBD1 (5 bases). The material sequenced was peripheral blood, taken in a trial of Ad26.COV2.S vaccine versus placebo. The sequence derives from a person aged 18 to 65 who received the Ad26.COV2.S COVID-19 vaccine or a placebo. Written as DNA, the CDR3 is TGTGCCAGCAGCTTTTATAGTTCGGGGACGGGCCATGCCTATGGCTACACCTTC. This codes for CASSFYSSGTGHAYGYTF.